What follows are 31 T cell receptor beta chains derived from one specimen sequenced in a study of shared T cell receptors in the human thymus. Libraries were prepared by immunoSEQ multiplex PCR; TCRdb keeps only in-frame clonotypes and omits some of them. Counted here are some 700,000 clones, 75% to 90% occurring once; the ten biggest clones make up roughly 0.01%. The same specimen was also included in a second study, on human thymus T cells.

The specimen sequenced was thymocytes. The receptors stem from a girl less than two years old with a congenital heart defect.

This clone was recorded once. The chain recombines TRBV5-1 with TRBJ1-1, with TRBD1 matching over 7 bases. Per germline, CDR1 SGHRS and CDR2 YFSETQ. Trimming removed 3 bases from V and 3 bases from J; junction bases left unmatched: 5. The CDR3 runs to 14 residues. The CDR3 DNA is TGCGCCAGCAGCTCCGACAGGGTGGACACTGAAGCTTTCTTT. Residues: CASSSDRVDTEAFF.

V usage is TRBV29-1 and J usage is TRBJ1-3; D not resolved. Per germline, CDR1 SQVTM and CDR2 ANQGSEA. The CDR3 is 12 amino acids. With 7 bases removed from V and 0 bases from J, the gap between germline ends came to 7 bases. The CDR3 DNA follows: TGCAGCGCAGGAGGCTCTGGAAACACCATATATTTT. Translating it yields CSAGGSGNTIYF.

The CDR3 coding sequence is TGTGCCACCAGCAGACCCCGCGGGGGCCCCAACACTGAAGCTTTCTTT. Amino acid sequence: CATSRPRGGPNTEAFF. This chain joins TRBV15 and TRBJ1-1, with TRBD1 as a possible D gene (6 bases). Germline V CDR1 and CDR2: LNHNV, YYDKDF (reference sequence). This CDR3 spans 16 amino acids. V dropped 2 bases and J dropped 2 bases, with 15 bases sitting between them.

This chain links TRBV30 with TRBJ2-3; possibly TRBD1 for D (5 bases). The CDR3 loop spans 17 amino acids. Germline V lookup: CDR1 GTSNPN, CDR2 SVGIG (reference sequence). Deletions cut 2 bases from V and 1 base from J, with 19 bases between. The CDR3 region has the DNA TGTGCCTGGAGTAAAGATAACAGGAATGCGCGCACAGATACGCAGTATTTT. Residues: CAWSKDNRNARTDTQYF.

This clone was seen just once. The chain uses TRBV5-1 and TRBJ2-5; D not certain. Per germline, CDR1 SGHRS and CDR2 YFSETQ. The CDR3 covers 11 residues. Trimming removed 2 bases from V and 5 bases from J, with 4 bases in between. As DNA, the CDR3 is TGCGCCAGCAGCTTATCTGAGACCCAGTACTTC. Amino acids: CASSLSETQYF.

The chain couples TRBV2 to TRBJ1-1, with 9 bases identical to TRBD1. The junction had 16 bases not matched to a gene; V was cut back by 8 bases and J by 0 bases. Per the germline V gene, CDR1 is SNHLY and CDR2 is FYNNEI. This CDR3 is built from 18 residues. The CDR3: CASGGGQGQGRMNTEAFF. Here the CDR3 DNA reads TGTGCCAGCGGGGGCGGTCAAGGACAGGGGAGGATGAACACTGAAGCTTTCTTT.

The genes are TRBV25-1 and TRBJ1-4; D unclear. The CDR3 loop spans 16 amino acids. Germline V CDR1 and CDR2: MGHDK, SYGVNS. The V gene lost 0 bases and the J gene lost 4 bases, with 12 bases spanning the gap. The CDR3 is CASSEYIGVFNEKLFF. DNA of the CDR3: TGTGCCAGCAGTGAATATATCGGGGTTTTTAATGAAAAACTGTTTTTT.

This clone appeared once. V is TRBV9 and J is TRBJ2-7; 11 bases map to TRBD1. The CDR3 extends over 17 amino acids. The trim removed 1 base at V and 3 bases at J, leaving 9 bases unmatched. From germline, CDR1 is SGDLS and CDR2 YYNGEE. CDR3 sequence reads: CASSVSWTGTGGYEQYF. The CDR3 nucleotides read TGTGCCAGCAGCGTATCGTGGACCGGGACAGGGGGCTACGAGCAGTACTTC.

The V gene is TRBV13, the J gene TRBJ1-4; the match to TRBD1 covers 7 bases. This CDR3 is built from 15 residues. Germline V lookup: CDR1 PRHDT, CDR2 FYEKMQ (reference sequence). Trimming removed 1 base from V and 5 bases from J; junction bases left unmatched: 4. The DNA of the CDR3 is TGTGCCAGCAGCTTAGTGGGACAGCCCAATGAAAAACTGTTTTTT. Its translation is CASSLVGQPNEKLFF.

This sequence joins TRBV15 and TRBJ1-4, with D possibly TRBD1 on 6 matching bases. CDR1 and CDR2 (germline): LNHNV, YYDKDF (reference sequence). This CDR3 is built from 16 residues. Deletions cut 1 base from V and 4 bases from J, with 13 bases between. CDR3 sequence: CATSRVVCRGNEKLFF. The CDR3 nucleotides are TGTGCCACCAGCAGAGTGGTATGCAGGGGTAATGAAAAACTGTTTTTT.

This clone came up a few times. The chain combines TRBV6-6 with TRBJ1-1; D gene ambiguous. V lost 4 bases and J lost 1, with 4 bases in between. From germline, CDR1 is MNHNY and CDR2 SVGAGI (reference sequence). CDR3 length: 12 amino acids. The CDR3 reads CASSFRNTEAFF. CDR3 nucleotides: TGTGCCAGCAGTTTCCGGAACACTGAAGCTTTCTTT.

The CDR3 DNA reads TGCGCCAGCAGGGGTAGCGGGGGGATAAACACCGGGGAGCTGTTTTTT. Translation: CASRGSGGINTGELFF. This rearrangement joins TRBV4-3 to TRBJ2-2, with 10 bases that match TRBD2. The CDR3 covers 16 residues. The germline V gene has CDR1 LGHNA and CDR2 YSLEER. V shed 6 bases, J shed 2 bases, and the junction held 6 bases outside the gene matches.

In DNA, the CDR3 is TGTGCCAGCAGTGAAGCTGATCGGAGGGTACCGAATAACTATGGCTACACCTTC. Encoded protein: CASSEADRRVPNNYGYTF. The J gene is TRBJ1-2, the V gene TRBV2; D not resolved. Germline V gene sequence: CDR1 SNHLY, CDR2 FYNNEI. The CDR3 has 18 residues. Trimming stripped 0 bases from V and 1 base from J, with 18 bases between.

The gene calls are TRBV5-1 and TRBJ1-4, with a weak D call TRBD1 (5 bases). V lost 2 bases, J lost 5 bases, and 13 bases lay in between. CDR3 length: 15 residues. CDR1 is SGHRS and CDR2 is YFSETQ in the germline V gene. In DNA form, the CDR3 reads TGCGCCAGCAGCTTCGACAGAGCCAAAAATGAAAAACTGTTTTTT. It specifies CASSFDRAKNEKLFF.

This clone was counted a few times. The chain joins TRBV10-2 to TRBJ1-2, with D hard to call. Germline V gene lookup returns CDR1 WSHSY and CDR2 SAAADI. Trimming took off 4 bases at V and 2 bases at J, with 11 bases between the two ends. The length of the CDR3 is 14 residues. Here the CDR3 DNA reads TGCGCCAGCAGTGGTGGTCAGACAAACTATGGCTACACCTTC. The encoded protein is CASSGGQTNYGYTF.

Details on this clone: Distinct nucleotide sequences in the sample also encode this CDR3. The chain uses TRBV7-6 and TRBJ2-5; TRBD2 matches 10 bases. V lost 5 bases, J lost 3 bases, and 18 bases stayed unmatched. CDR3 length: 19 residues. Looked up from germline, CDR1 is SGHVS and CDR2 is FNYEAQ. The DNA for the CDR3 is TGTGCCAGCAGCCTACTAACCGGGACTAGCGCGACCCGAAAAGAGACCCAGTACTTC. Its translation is CASSLLTGTSATRKETQYF.

The chain carries TRBV25-1 and TRBJ2-3; tentative D call: TRBD2 (5 bases). Trimming stripped 7 bases from V and 4 bases from J, with 18 bases between. Germline V lookup: CDR1 MGHDK, CDR2 SYGVNS. The CDR3 loop spans 15 amino acids. The CDR3 reads CASTLRGTYPDTQYF. The DNA of the CDR3 is TGTGCCAGCACCCTTCGGGGTACCTACCCAGATACGCAGTATTTT.

The chain employs TRBV5-1 and TRBJ1-2, with 8 bases aligning to TRBD1. J was trimmed by 4 bases and V by 3 bases; bases with no gene match: 8. Germline CDR1 reads SGHRS; CDR2 reads YFSETQ. CDR3 length: 15 amino acids. The CDR3 protein is CASSWSQGGIYGYTF. The CDR3, as DNA: TGCGCCAGCAGCTGGTCACAGGGGGGTATCTATGGCTACACCTTC.

The J gene is TRBJ2-2, the V gene TRBV6-5; TRBD1 matches 8 bases. CDR1 is MNHEY, CDR2 SVGAGI, per germline. The length of the CDR3 is 15 residues. V lost 5 bases to trimming and J lost 11 bases; unmatched junction nucleotides: 13. In nucleotides, the CDR3 is TGTGCCAGCAGTCAGAAGACAGGGGTAAAATTAGAGCTGTTTTTT. Translation: CASSQKTGVKLELFF.

The rearrangement joins TRBV5-5 to TRBJ1-1, with TRBD1 matching 7 bases. Germline trimming cut 4 bases from V and 10 bases from J; bases unmatched to any gene: 13. The CDR3 sequence is 14 residues long. CDR1 and CDR2 from the germline V gene are SGHKS and YYEKEE (reference sequence). The CDR3 loop is CASSIQGLVKLAFF. The CDR3 DNA follows: TGTGCCAGCAGCATACAGGGGCTCGTGAAGTTAGCTTTCTTT. The variable domain in full, completed from reference TRBV5-5 and TRBJ1-1, reads DAGVTQSPTHLIKTRGQQVTLRCSPISGHKSVSWYQQVLGQGPQFIFQYYEKEERGRGNFPDRFSARQFPNYSSELNVNALLLGDSALYLCASSIQGLVKLAFFGQGTRLTVV.

The chain couples TRBV5-6 to TRBJ1-2; D unresolved. Germline-derived CDR1 and CDR2 are SGHDT and YYEEEE. The V end was cut by 1 base, the J end by 5 bases, with 21 bases between. The CDR3 totals 17 residues. CDR3 DNA: TGTGCCAGCAGCTTGACACCCCTTCGTAGAGGAAGATATGGCTACACCTTC. Encoded protein: CASSLTPLRRGRYGYTF.

V and J are TRBV14 and TRBJ2-3; D perhaps matches TRBD1 (5 bases). The germline V and J ends were trimmed by 1 base and 5 bases, with 10 bases remaining between them. The CDR3 consists of 14 residues. CDR1 is SGHDN and CDR2 is FVKESK in the germline V gene. This CDR3 is CASSQVWGEDTQYF. CDR3 bases: TGTGCCAGCAGCCAAGTGTGGGGCGAAGATACGCAGTATTTT.

This CDR3 reads CASSASGTGVGVRGYTF. The DNA for the CDR3 is TGTGCCAGCAGTGCCTCCGGGACAGGGGTGGGTGTACGTGGCTACACCTTC. This sequence joins TRBV2 and TRBJ1-2; 10 bases line up with TRBD1. This CDR3 region has 17 residues. Germline CDR1 reads SNHLY; CDR2 reads FYNNEI. The trim removed 4 bases at V and 7 bases at J, leaving 15 bases unmatched. Drawing the rest from reference TRBV2 and TRBJ1-2, the complete variable domain is EPEVTQTPSHQVTQMGQEVILRCVPISNHLYFYWYRQILGQKVEFLVSFYNNEISEKSEIFDDQFSVERPDGSNFTLKIRSTKLEDSAMYFCASSASGTGVGVRGYTFGSGTRLTVV.

The V call is TRBV6-6, the J call TRBJ1-1, with D maybe TRBD1 (5 bases). In germline, CDR1 is MNHNY, CDR2 SVGAGI (reference sequence). V was shortened by 8 bases and J by 8 bases, with 15 bases between the two germline ends. The CDR3 extends over 12 amino acids. This CDR3 is CASRSGGVEAFF. DNA for the CDR3: TGTGCCAGCCGCTCGGGGGGGGTCGAAGCTTTCTTT.

This chain joins TRBV7-6 and TRBJ2-7, with D perhaps TRBD1 (5 bases). Trimming stripped 2 bases from V and 0 bases from J, with 20 bases between. The CDR3 consists of 18 residues. Per the germline V gene, CDR1 is SGHVS and CDR2 is FNYEAQ. The CDR3 DNA sequence: TGTGCCAGCAGCTTATCTCCCACCTCGGCAGGGCGCTCCTACGAGCAGTACTTC. Its protein product is CASSLSPTSAGRSYEQYF.

The rearrangement links TRBV7-9 to TRBJ1-1; perhaps TRBD1 as D (6 bases). V was cut by 1 base and J by 1 base, with 16 bases left in between. This CDR3 comprises 17 residues. CDR1 is SEHNR and CDR2 is FQNEAQ in the germline V gene (reference sequence). The CDR3 loop is CASSLDKVDRKNTEAFF. CDR3 nucleotides: TGTGCCAGCAGCTTAGATAAAGTTGACAGGAAGAACACTGAAGCTTTCTTT.

This clone is a singleton in its sample. The J gene is TRBJ1-6, the V gene TRBV4-3, with TRBD1 matching 8 bases. CDR1 and CDR2 (germline): LGHNA, YSLEER. The CDR3 sequence is 15 residues long. V lost 2 bases to trimming and J lost 5 bases; unmatched junction nucleotides: 2. The CDR3 sequence is CASSQQGADNSPLHF. The CDR3 DNA sequence: TGCGCCAGCAGCCAACAGGGGGCCGATAATTCACCCCTCCACTTT.

This sequence joins TRBV2 and TRBJ2-5; tentatively, D is TRBD2 (7 bases). Trimming took 8 bases from V and 6 from J, leaving 31 bases between them. This CDR3 has 18 residues. The germline V gene encodes CDR1 SNHLY and CDR2 FYNNEI. The CDR3 nucleotides are TGTGCCAGCTCCGGGTGGTTGTTGAAAAGGGGGGGAGGCCAGACCCAGTACTTC. Its protein product is CASSGWLLKRGGGQTQYF.

V gene TRBV19 combines with J gene TRBJ1-1, with a weak D call TRBD1 (6 bases). V was clipped by 7 bases and J by 8 bases, with 14 bases between them. From germline, CDR1 is LNHDA and CDR2 SQIVND (reference sequence). CDR3 size: 12 residues. In nucleotides, the CDR3 is TGTGCCAGTAAATCCCAGGGGTCCGAAGCTTTCTTT. Protein: CASKSQGSEAFF.

The chain links TRBV5-4 to TRBJ1-1; 8 nucleotides line up with TRBD1. In germline, CDR1 is SGHNT, CDR2 YYREEE (reference sequence). The V segment lost 3 bases and the J segment 11 bases; nucleotides outside the gene matches: 12. The CDR3 is 14 residues long. The CDR3 sequence: CASSSPKTGESAFF. The CDR3 DNA sequence: TGTGCCAGCAGCTCTCCCAAGACAGGGGAATCCGCTTTCTTT.

V gene TRBV5-1 combines with J gene TRBJ2-4, with 10 bases fitting TRBD1. Unmatched junction bases numbered 3, after V lost 3 bases and J lost 0 bases. In germline, CDR1 is SGHRS, CDR2 YFSETQ. The CDR3 runs 16 residues. The CDR3 protein is CASSWDRGIAKNIQYF. The DNA for the CDR3 is TGCGCCAGCAGCTGGGACAGGGGAATAGCCAAAAACATTCAGTACTTC.